These 6 T cell receptor beta chains were sequenced from one sample in a study of siplizumab effects on memory and regulatory T cells. Measured with immunoSEQ multiplex PCR; TCRdb has only the in-frame clones, and not every one. The data show over 90,000 clones, 92% seen once. The sequenced sample consisted of CD4+ T cells sorted from blood. Every receptor here comes from a human donor in good health.

V and J are TRBV6-1 and TRBJ2-3; no reliable D call. Deletions cut 1 base from V and 0 bases from J, with 8 bases between. Germline CDR1 and CDR2: MNHNS and SASEGT. The CDR3 runs to 15 residues. The CDR3: CASSEGLESTDTQYF. CDR3 nucleotides: TGTGCCAGCAGTGAAGGGCTGGAAAGCACAGATACGCAGTATTTT.

V usage is TRBV9 and J usage is TRBJ2-3, with 8 bases matching TRBD1. The CDR3 runs to 16 residues. Unmatched junction bases numbered 9, after V lost 2 bases and J lost 4 bases. The V gene's germline CDR1 is SGDLS and CDR2 YYNGEE. The CDR3 coding sequence is TGTGCCAGCAGCGTCGGACAGGGAACGTGGGCAGATACGCAGTATTTT. This translates into CASSVGQGTWADTQYF.

The gene calls are TRBV11-3 and TRBJ2-2; tentatively, D is TRBD2 (5 bases). Per the germline V gene, CDR1 is SGHNT and CDR2 is YENEEA. The CDR3 runs 14 residues. Trimming took off 0 bases at V and 6 bases at J, with 8 bases between the two ends. For the CDR3, the DNA is TGTGCCAGCAGCTTAGAGCCCGGGGCCGGGGAGCTGTTTTTT. It specifies CASSLEPGAGELFF. Full variable domain (rest looked up from reference TRBV11-3 and TRBJ2-2): EAGVVQSPRYKIIEKKQPVAFWCNPISGHNTLYWYLQNLGQGPELLIRYENEEAVDDSQLPKDRFSAERLKGVDSTLKIQPAELGDSAVYLCASSLEPGAGELFFGEGSRLTVL.

The chain couples TRBV9 to TRBJ2-2; D is perhaps TRBD1 or TRBD2 (5 bases each). V was clipped by 4 bases and J by 7 bases, with 17 bases between them. Germline lookup yields CDR1 SGDLS and CDR2 YYNGEE. The CDR3 length is 15 residues. In DNA, the CDR3 is TGTGCCAGCAGCCCGCTGGTCGGGGACGGCGGGGAGCTGTTTTTT. It is translated as CASSPLVGDGGELFF. The full variable domain, in which reference TRBV9 and TRBJ2-2 provide the parts outside the CDR3, is DSGVTQTPKHLITATGQRVTLRCSPRSGDLSVYWYQQSLDQGLQFLIQYYNGEERAKGNILERFSAQQFPDLHSELNLSSLELGDSALYFCASSPLVGDGGELFFGEGSRLTVL.

This clone was counted at least ten times. The chain has TRBV7-9 and TRBJ2-1, with D hard to call. Germline values: CDR1 SEHNR, CDR2 FQNEAQ (reference sequence). The CDR3 length is 15 residues. V lost 5 bases to trimming and J lost 0 bases, with 11 bases between them. The CDR3 loop is CASSPGRSSYNEQFF. DNA for the CDR3: TGTGCCAGCAGCCCCGGTCGGAGCTCCTACAATGAGCAGTTCTTC.

This chain connects TRBV4-2 to TRBJ2-6; TRBD1 might be the D (6 bases). Germline CDR1 and CDR2: LGHNA and YNFKEQ. The CDR3 length is 18 residues. V dropped 0 bases and J dropped 0 bases, with 12 bases sitting between them. The CDR3 loop is CASSQDGTPVSGANVLTF. CDR3 nucleotide sequence: TGTGCCAGCAGCCAAGACGGGACACCAGTCTCTGGGGCCAACGTCCTGACTTTC.